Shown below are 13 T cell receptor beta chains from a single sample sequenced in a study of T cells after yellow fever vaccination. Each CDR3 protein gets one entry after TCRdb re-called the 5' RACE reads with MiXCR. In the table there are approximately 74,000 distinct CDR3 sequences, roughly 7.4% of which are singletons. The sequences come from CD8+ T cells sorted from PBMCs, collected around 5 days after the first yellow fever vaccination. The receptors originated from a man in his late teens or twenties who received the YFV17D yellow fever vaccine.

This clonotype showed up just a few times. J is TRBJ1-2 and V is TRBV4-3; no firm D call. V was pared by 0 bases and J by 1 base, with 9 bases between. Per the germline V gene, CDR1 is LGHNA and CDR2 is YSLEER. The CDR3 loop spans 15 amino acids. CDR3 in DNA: TGCGCCAGCAGCCAAGATCCGGGGAGTAACTATGGCTACACCTTC. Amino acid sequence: CASSQDPGSNYGYTF.

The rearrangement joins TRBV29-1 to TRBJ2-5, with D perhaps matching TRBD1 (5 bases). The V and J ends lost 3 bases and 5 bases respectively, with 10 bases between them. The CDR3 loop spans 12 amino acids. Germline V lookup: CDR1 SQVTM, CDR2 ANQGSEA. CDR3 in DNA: TGCAGCGTTGAGGGGCTGAGGGAGACCCAGTACTTC. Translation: CSVEGLRETQYF. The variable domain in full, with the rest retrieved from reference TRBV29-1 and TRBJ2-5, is SAVISQKPSRDICQRGTSLTIQCQVDSQVTMMFWYRQQPGQSLTLIATANQGSEATYESGFVIDKFPISRPNLTFSTLTVSNMSPEDSSIYLCSVEGLRETQYFGPGTRLLVL.

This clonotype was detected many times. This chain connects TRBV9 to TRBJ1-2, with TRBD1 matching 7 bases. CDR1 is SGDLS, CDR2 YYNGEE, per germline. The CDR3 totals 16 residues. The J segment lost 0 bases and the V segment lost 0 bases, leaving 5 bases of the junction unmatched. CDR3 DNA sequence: TGTGCCAGCAGCGTAGACAACAGGGGTGCTAACTATGGCTACACCTTC. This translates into CASSVDNRGANYGYTF.

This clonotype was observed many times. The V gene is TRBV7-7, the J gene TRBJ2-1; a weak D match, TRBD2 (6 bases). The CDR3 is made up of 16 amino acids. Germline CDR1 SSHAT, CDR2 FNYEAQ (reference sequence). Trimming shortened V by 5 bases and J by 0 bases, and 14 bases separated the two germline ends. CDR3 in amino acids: CASSPGRGSSYNEQFF. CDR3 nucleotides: TGTGCCAGCAGCCCCGGACGGGGGAGCTCCTACAATGAGCAGTTCTTC.

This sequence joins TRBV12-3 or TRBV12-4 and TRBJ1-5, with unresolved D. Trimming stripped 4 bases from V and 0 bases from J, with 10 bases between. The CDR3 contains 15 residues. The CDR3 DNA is TGTGCCAGCAGTTCAGCCCCAGGTAGCAATCAGCCCCAGCATTTT. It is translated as CASSSAPGSNQPQHF.

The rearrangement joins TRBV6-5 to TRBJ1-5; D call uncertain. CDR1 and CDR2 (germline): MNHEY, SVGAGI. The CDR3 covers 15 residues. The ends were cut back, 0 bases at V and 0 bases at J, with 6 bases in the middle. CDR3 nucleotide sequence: TGTGCCAGCAGTTACTCTAGGGCTAGCAATCAGCCCCAGCATTTT. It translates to CASSYSRASNQPQHF.

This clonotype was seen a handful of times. CDR3 protein: CASDRGRLEQYF. The CDR3 nucleotides are TGTGCCAGCGACAGGGGGCGCTTAGAGCAGTACTTC. The genes are TRBV6-1 and TRBJ2-7, with 10 bases that match TRBD1. V lost 8 bases and J lost 7; bases outside the gene matches: 5. This CDR3 is built from 12 residues. The germline gives CDR1 MNHNS, CDR2 SASEGT.

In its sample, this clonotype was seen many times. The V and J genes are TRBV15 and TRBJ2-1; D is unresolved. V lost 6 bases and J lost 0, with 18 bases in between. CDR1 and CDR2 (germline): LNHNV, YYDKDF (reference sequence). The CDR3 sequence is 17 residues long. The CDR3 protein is CATRDPGSHDSYNEQFF. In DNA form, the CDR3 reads TGTGCCACCAGGGATCCGGGTTCCCATGACTCCTACAATGAGCAGTTCTTC.

CDR3 protein: CASSLSSGLSETQYF. CDR3 coding DNA: TGTGCCAGCAGTTTAAGCAGTGGGCTGTCAGAGACCCAGTACTTC. The chain joins TRBV12-3 or TRBV12-4 to TRBJ2-5; D not resolved. This CDR3 has 15 residues. V gave up 2 bases and J gave up 4 bases, with 14 bases separating them.

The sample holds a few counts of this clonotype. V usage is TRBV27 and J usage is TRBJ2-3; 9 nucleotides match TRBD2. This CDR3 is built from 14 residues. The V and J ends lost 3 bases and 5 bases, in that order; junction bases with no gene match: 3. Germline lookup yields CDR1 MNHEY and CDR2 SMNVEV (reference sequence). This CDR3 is CASSFGSGGDTQYF. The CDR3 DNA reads TGTGCCAGCAGTTTTGGTAGCGGGGGAGATACGCAGTATTTT.

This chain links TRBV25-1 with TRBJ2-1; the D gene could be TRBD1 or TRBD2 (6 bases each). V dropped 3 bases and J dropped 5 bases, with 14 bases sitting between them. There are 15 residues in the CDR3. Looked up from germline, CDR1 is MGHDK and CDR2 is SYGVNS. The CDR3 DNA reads TGTGCCAGCAGTGAGGTAACAGGGAGGAACAATGAGCAGTTCTTC. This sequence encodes CASSEVTGRNNEQFF. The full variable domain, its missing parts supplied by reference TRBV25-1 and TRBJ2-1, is EADIYQTPRYLVIGTGKKITLECSQTMGHDKMYWYQQDPGMELHLIHYSYGVNSTEKGDLSSESTVSRIRTEHFPLTLESARPSHTSQYLCASSEVTGRNNEQFFGPGTRLTVL.

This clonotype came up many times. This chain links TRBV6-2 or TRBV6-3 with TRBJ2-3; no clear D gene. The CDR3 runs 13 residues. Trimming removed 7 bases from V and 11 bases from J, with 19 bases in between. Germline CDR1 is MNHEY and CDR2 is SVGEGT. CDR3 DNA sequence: TGTGCCAGCACCCCCTCCCTCCTAGTCGGGCAGTATTTT. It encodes CASTPSLLVGQYF.

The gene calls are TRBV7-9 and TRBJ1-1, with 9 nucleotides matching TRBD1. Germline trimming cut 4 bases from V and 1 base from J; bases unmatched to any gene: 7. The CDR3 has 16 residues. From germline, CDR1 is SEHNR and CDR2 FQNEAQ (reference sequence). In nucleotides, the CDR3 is TGTGCCAGCAGCTCACCTGGGACAGGGCGGAACACTGAAGCTTTCTTT. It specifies CASSSPGTGRNTEAFF.